This TCR beta chain comes out of a study of cytotoxic CD8 clonotypes in ibrutinib-treated CLL. Germline V gives CDR1 MNHNS, CDR2 SASEGT. The CDR3 totals 14 residues. Trimming removed 1 base at V and 4 bases at J, with 10 bases between. Only in-frame clones appear in the TCRdb table, and some are missing; sequencing was by immunoSEQ multiplex PCR. The sample carries 70,000 to 80,000 clones, 75% to 85% recorded once. This clonotype originated in a human donor with chronic lymphocytic leukemia. The gene calls are TRBV6-1 and TRBJ1-2; D is unresolved. Sample: PBMCs, taken at disease progression, from a patient treated with ibrutinib. The CDR3 coding sequence is TGTGCCAGCAGTGAAGGAGGGCTGGCCTATGGCTACACCTTC. This encodes CASSEGGLAYGYTF.